These T cell receptor beta chains were read from a single sample in a study of T cells after posttransplantation cyclophosphamide. TCRdb's table, derived via immunoSEQ multiplex PCR, lists solely in-frame clones and lacks some. The sample yields approximately 12,000 clones, without any singletons. Sequencing was performed on PBMCs, taken after allogeneic stem cell transplant with posttransplant cyclophosphamide. Receptors were obtained from a female patient aged 40-50 years who received an allogeneic stem cell transplant from a related donor, was CMV-positive, and had acute GVHD only. Part of the T cells may come from the graft donor. Both conserved end residues are part of each CDR3. A D gene is named only where the DNA matches it firmly. Clone size is shown for a subset of rows, as once, few, many or a class of expanded clone.

>NA|TRBJ2-1|TRBV11-1|NA
TGTGCCAGCAGCTTAGCCCCGGCGGCCAATGAGCAGTTCTTC
CASSLAPAANEQFF
>many|TRBJ2-1|TRBV4-2|TRBD2
TGTGCCAGCAGCCAAGAGCCGGGACTAGCGGGAGTGGGTGAGCAGTTCTTC
CASSQEPGLAGVGEQFF
>many|TRBJ1-1|TRBV27|NA
TGTGCCAGCAGTTTACTAGGCCGGGAAGCTTTCTTT
CASSLLGREAFF
>many|TRBJ2-7|TRBV7-9|TRBD2
TGTGCCAGCAGCACCCTAGCGGGGAATACCTACGAGCAGTACTTC
CASSTLAGNTYEQYF
>many|TRBJ1-2|TRBV7-2|NA
TGTGCCAGCAGCGAACAGGGTGACTATGGCTACACCTTC
CASSEQGDYGYTF
>many|TRBJ2-6|TRBV29-1|NA
TGCAGCGTTAACCTAGAAGCCCACTCTGGGGCCAACGTCCTGACTTTC
CSVNLEAHSGANVLTF
>many|TRBJ2-3|TRBV9|TRBD2
TGTGCCAGCAGCGTAGTCGGCGGGGGTCGAGGGAATACGCAGTATTTT
CASSVVGGGRGNTQYF
>many|TRBJ2-2|TRBV4-2|NA
TGTGCCAGCAGCCAAGCGGGCACCGGGGAGCTGTTTTTT
CASSQAGTGELFF
>NA|TRBJ2-7|TRBV7-9|NA
TGTGCCAGCAGCTCCAGGGGTGATAGCTCCTACGAGCAGTACTTC
CASSSRGDSSYEQYF
>many|TRBJ2-5|TRBV4-1|NA
TGCGCCAGCGCCCGCGTGGGCATCCAAGAGACCCAGTACTTC
CASARVGIQETQYF
>NA|TRBJ2-2|TRBV27|NA
TGTGCCAGCAGTCCCCGAAGGGGGACGAACACCGGGGAGCTGTTTTTT
CASSPRRGTNTGELFF
>many|TRBJ2-4|TRBV19|TRBD1
TGTGCCACCGGACAGGGCCGGTACCAGTACTTC
CATGQGRYQYF
>many|TRBJ2-1|TRBV9|NA
TGTGCCAGCAGCCCCTCTCCGGGGAATGAGCAGTTCTTC
CASSPSPGNEQFF
>many|TRBJ2-7|TRBV7-3|TRBD2
TGTGCCAGCAGCTTACTCCTAGCGGGAATTCCCGAGCAGTACTTC
CASSLLLAGIPEQYF
>few|TRBJ2-1|TRBV6-4|NA
TGTGCCAGCAGTGTTGGGACATCCGTATACAATGAGCAGTTCTTC
CASSVGTSVYNEQFF
>many|TRBJ1-5|TRBV10-3|TRBD1
TGTGCCATCAGTGTTGAGTGGGCAGGGGGTCAGCCCCAGCATTTT
CAISVEWAGGQPQHF
>many|TRBJ2-2|TRBV10-3|TRBD2
TGTGCCATCGGGGTCGGACTAGTTGGGCCCGGGGAGCTGTTTTTT
CAIGVGLVGPGELFF
>many|TRBJ2-1|TRBV14|TRBD2
TGTGCCAGCAGCCAGGGACTAGCGGGAAGGTACAATGAGCAGTTCTTC
CASSQGLAGRYNEQFF
>many|TRBJ2-7|TRBV12-5|NA
TGTGCTAGTGGTTTGGGAACTGGCTACGAGCAGTACTTC
CASGLGTGYEQYF
>many|TRBJ1-2|TRBV19|TRBD1
TGTGCCAGTAGATTACAGGGGGCGGTTCCGGGCTACACCTTC
CASRLQGAVPGYTF
>many|TRBJ1-5|TRBV7-2|NA
TGTGCCAGCAGCCAAAACTTCGGACTGAACAATCAGCCCCAGCATTTT
CASSQNFGLNNQPQHF
>many|TRBJ2-3|TRBV18|TRBD2
TGTGCCAGCTCAGTAGTCGATATAGCGGGCCCCACAGATACGCAGTATTTT
CASSVVDIAGPTDTQYF
>few|TRBJ2-1|TRBV7-3|TRBD1
TGTGCCAGCAGCCCCCGACAGGGGACTTTCTCCTACAATGAGCAGTTCTTC
CASSPRQGTFSYNEQFF
>many|TRBJ1-2|TRBV19|NA
TGTGCCAGTAGTATAGATACTCTCTATGGCTACACCTTC
CASSIDTLYGYTF
>medium-sized|TRBJ1-1|TRBV10-3|TRBD1
TGTGCCATAGGGACAGGGGGGAACACTGAAGCTTTCTTT
CAIGTGGNTEAFF
>hyperexpanded|TRBJ2-3|TRBV10-3|NA
TGTGCCACAGGACTTAGCACAGATACGCAGTATTTT
CATGLSTDTQYF
>many|TRBJ1-2|TRBV19|NA
TGTGCCAGTAGTCCCCCGCAGAGGTACGGGGGCTACACCTTC
CASSPPQRYGGYTF
>many|TRBJ1-2|TRBV6-1|NA
TGTGCCAGCACCCCGGACTCTTATGGCTACACCTTC
CASTPDSYGYTF
>many|TRBJ2-2|TRBV19|TRBD2
TGTGCCAGTAGTATAAGCGGGGGGGGGACCGGGGAGCTGTTTTTT
CASSISGGGTGELFF
>many|TRBJ2-2|TRBV9|TRBD2
TGTGCCAGCAGCAGCGGGGGGAACACCGGGGAGCTGTTTTTT
CASSSGGNTGELFF
>many|TRBJ1-5|TRBV6-6|NA
TGTGCCAGCAGTTATGACACTGAGAATCAGCCCCAGCATTTT
CASSYDTENQPQHF
>many|TRBJ2-1|TRBV5-1|TRBD2
TGCGCCAGCAGCCTAGCGGGAGTGTACAATGAGCAGTTCTTC
CASSLAGVYNEQFF
>many|TRBJ1-2|TRBV1|NA
TGCACCAGCAGCCAAGGCCAACAGGTTCGGGACTATGGCTACACCTTC
CTSSQGQQVRDYGYTF
>many|TRBJ1-4|TRBV9|NA
TGTGCCAGCAGCCCCTTCCCCGGGACACCACGCAAGGGATCAGGGGAAAAACTGTTTTTT
CASSPFPGTPRKGSGEKLFF
>few|TRBJ2-3|TRBV7-2|TRBD1
TGTGCCAGCAGCCAGGGACAGCTCACAGATACGCAGTATTTT
CASSQGQLTDTQYF
>many|TRBJ2-1|TRBV7-9|NA
TGTGCCAGCAGTTCCACCGGGAACTACAATGAGCAGTTCTTC
CASSSTGNYNEQFF
>many|TRBJ1-5|TRBV6-1|NA
TGTGCCAGCAGTGAGCAGGCAGGGTCACTTCAGCCCCAGCATTTT
CASSEQAGSLQPQHF
>many|TRBJ2-3|TRBV6-6|NA
TGTGCCAGCAGTCCACCCCCGGGCACAGATACGCAGTATTTT
CASSPPPGTDTQYF
>many|TRBJ2-3|TRBV19|NA
TGTGCCAGTAGTATAAGCGTCGGATTTAGCACAGATACGCAGTATTTT
CASSISVGFSTDTQYF
>NA|TRBJ2-1|TRBV11-2|TRBD1
TGTGCCAGCAGGCTTGGACAGGGGCAGGTCAATGAGCAGTTCTTC
CASRLGQGQVNEQFF
>NA|TRBJ2-3|TRBV5-8|TRBD2
TGTGCCAGCAGCCTCCCCATAGGACTAGCGGGAGTTCTAGATACGCAGTATTTT
CASSLPIGLAGVLDTQYF
>NA|TRBJ2-3|TRBV10-2|TRBD2
TGCGCCAGCCGGGGTCCCGCCGGCCGGCCCCTAGCGGGGTCTGATACGCAGTATTTT
CASRGPAGRPLAGSDTQYF
>many|TRBJ1-1|TRBV5-1|NA
TGCGCCAGCAGCTTGATCCGCGGTAACACTGAAGCTTTCTTT
CASSLIRGNTEAFF
>many|TRBJ1-1|TRBV10-3|NA
TGTGCCATCAGTTATGACACCACAGCTGAAGCTTTCTTT
CAISYDTTAEAFF
>few|TRBJ1-2|TRBV29-1|NA
TGCAGCGTTGAATTGGGAGCTAAGGAGGGTTATGGCTACACCTTC
CSVELGAKEGYGYTF
>many|TRBJ2-6|TRBV5-4|TRBD2
TGTGCCAGCAGCTCCGGGGAGGGCATCGGTGGGTCTGGGGCCAACGTCCTGACTTTC
CASSSGEGIGGSGANVLTF